This T cell receptor beta chain was sequenced for a study of Ad26.COV2.S vaccination and SARS-CoV-2 variants. On the study more broadly: In the COV1001 trial, the donor was in the Ad26.COV2.S arm. The authors gave Ad26.COV2.S intramuscularly, either once or twice 56 days apart.

The CDR3 is 15 amino acids. Trimming stripped 7 bases from V and 0 bases from J, with 13 bases between. Germline values: CDR1 MNHEY, CDR2 SVGAGI. Specified treatment: some 19 received Ad26.COV2.S at low or high dose, single or two shots; 5 received placebo; per-sample allocation not given. Sampling was done on day 63 after the first vaccine or placebo injection. An 18-55-year-old adult in Boston served as donor. Libraries were prepared by immunoSEQ multiplex PCR; TCRdb keeps only in-frame clonotypes and omits some of them. The table includes roughly 350,000 clones, about nine tenths detected once. The sequence derives from a person between 18 and 59 years old who received the Ad26.COV2.S COVID-19 vaccine or a placebo. This chain joins TRBV6-5 and TRBJ1-5, with no clear D. The sample here was peripheral blood, taken in a trial of Ad26.COV2.S vaccine versus placebo. CDR3 nucleotide sequence: TGTGCCAGCAATCCGCTCGGGGATAGCAATCAGCCCCAGCATTTT. It translates to CASNPLGDSNQPQHF.